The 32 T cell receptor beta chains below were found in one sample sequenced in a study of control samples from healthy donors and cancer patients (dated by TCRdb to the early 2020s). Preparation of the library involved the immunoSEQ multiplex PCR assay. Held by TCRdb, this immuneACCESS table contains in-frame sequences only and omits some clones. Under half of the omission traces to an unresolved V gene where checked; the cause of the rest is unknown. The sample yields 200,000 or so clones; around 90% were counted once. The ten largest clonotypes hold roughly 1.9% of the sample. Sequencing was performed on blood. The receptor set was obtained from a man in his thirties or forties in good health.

In nucleotides, the CDR3 is TGTGCCAGCAGTGAATGGGGAAACACTGAAGCTTTCTTT. Its protein product is CASSEWGNTEAFF. The chain employs TRBV6-1 and TRBJ1-1; no clear D gene. Between the trimmed V and J ends, which lost 2 bases and 2 bases, there was a span of 6 bases. Germline CDR1 is MNHNS and CDR2 is SASEGT. The CDR3 has 13 residues.

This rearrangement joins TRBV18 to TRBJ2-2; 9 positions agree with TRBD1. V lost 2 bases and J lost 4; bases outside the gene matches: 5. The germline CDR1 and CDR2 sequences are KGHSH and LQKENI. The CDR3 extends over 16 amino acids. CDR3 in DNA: TGTGCCAGCTCACCAGTCGTACAGGGGGCCACCGGGGAGCTGTTTTTT. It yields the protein CASSPVVQGATGELFF.

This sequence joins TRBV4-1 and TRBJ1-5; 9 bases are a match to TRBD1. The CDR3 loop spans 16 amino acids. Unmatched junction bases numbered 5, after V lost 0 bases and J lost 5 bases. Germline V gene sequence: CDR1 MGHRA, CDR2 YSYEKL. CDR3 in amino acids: CASSQDPGQGHQPQHF. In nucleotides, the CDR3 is TGCGCCAGCAGCCAAGACCCGGGACAGGGTCATCAGCCCCAGCATTTT.

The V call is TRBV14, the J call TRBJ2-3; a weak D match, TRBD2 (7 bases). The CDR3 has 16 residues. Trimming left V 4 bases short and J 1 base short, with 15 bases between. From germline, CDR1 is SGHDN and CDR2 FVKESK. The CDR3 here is CASSLVRGARTDTQYF. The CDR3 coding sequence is TGTGCCAGCAGCCTTGTCCGGGGGGCCCGCACAGATACGCAGTATTTT.

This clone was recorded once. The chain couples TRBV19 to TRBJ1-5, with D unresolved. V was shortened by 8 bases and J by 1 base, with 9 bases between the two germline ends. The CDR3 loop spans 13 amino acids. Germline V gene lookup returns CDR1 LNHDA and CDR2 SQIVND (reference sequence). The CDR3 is CASRGRSNQPQHF. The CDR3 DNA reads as TGTGCCAGTCGAGGAAGGAGCAATCAGCCCCAGCATTTT.

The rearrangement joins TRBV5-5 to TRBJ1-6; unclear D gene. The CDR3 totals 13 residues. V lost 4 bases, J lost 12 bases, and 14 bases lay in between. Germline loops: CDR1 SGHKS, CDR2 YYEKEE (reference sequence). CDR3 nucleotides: TGTGCCAGCAGCCTGGACGAACGGAGACCCCTCCACTTT. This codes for CASSLDERRPLHF.

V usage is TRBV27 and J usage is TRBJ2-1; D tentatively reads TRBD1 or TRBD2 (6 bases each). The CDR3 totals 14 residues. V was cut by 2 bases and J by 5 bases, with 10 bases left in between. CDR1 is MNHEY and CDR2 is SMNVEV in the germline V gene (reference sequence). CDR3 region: CASSLDRGDNEQFF. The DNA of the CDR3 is TGTGCCAGCAGTTTAGATAGGGGGGACAATGAGCAGTTCTTC.

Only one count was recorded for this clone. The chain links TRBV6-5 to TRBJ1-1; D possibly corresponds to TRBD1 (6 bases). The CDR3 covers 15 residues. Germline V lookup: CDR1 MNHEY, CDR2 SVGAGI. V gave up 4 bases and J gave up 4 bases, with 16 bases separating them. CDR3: CASSSYDRRATEAFF. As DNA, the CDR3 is TGTGCCAGCAGTTCCTACGACAGGCGGGCCACTGAAGCTTTCTTT.

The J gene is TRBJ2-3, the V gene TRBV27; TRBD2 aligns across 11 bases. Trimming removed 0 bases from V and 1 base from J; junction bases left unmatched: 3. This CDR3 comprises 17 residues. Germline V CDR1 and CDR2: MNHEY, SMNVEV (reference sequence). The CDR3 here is CASSLSRLAGRTDTQYF. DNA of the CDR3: TGTGCCAGCAGTTTATCCCGACTAGCGGGGCGCACAGATACGCAGTATTTT.

The CDR3 DNA is TGTGCCAGCAGCTGGGGACACTGGAACACCGGGGAGCTGTTTTTT. It translates to CASSWGHWNTGELFF. The V and J genes are TRBV5-8 and TRBJ2-2; maybe TRBD1 (6 bases). This CDR3 comprises 15 residues. V dropped 3 bases and J dropped 1 base, with 10 bases sitting between them. Germline assignment: CDR1 SGHTS and CDR2 YDEGEE.

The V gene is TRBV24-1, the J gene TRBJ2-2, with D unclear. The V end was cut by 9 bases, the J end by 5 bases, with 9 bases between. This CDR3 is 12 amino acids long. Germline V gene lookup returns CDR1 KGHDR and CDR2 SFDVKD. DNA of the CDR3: TGTGCCACCGGGTCCGGGACCGGGGAGCTGTTTTTT. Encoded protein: CATGSGTGELFF.

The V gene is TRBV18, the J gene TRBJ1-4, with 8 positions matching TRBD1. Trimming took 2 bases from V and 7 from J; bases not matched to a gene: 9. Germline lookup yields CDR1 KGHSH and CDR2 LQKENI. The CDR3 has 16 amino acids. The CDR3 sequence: CASSPFVGQGGEKLFF. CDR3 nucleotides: TGTGCCAGCTCACCATTTGTCGGACAGGGCGGTGAAAAACTGTTTTTT.

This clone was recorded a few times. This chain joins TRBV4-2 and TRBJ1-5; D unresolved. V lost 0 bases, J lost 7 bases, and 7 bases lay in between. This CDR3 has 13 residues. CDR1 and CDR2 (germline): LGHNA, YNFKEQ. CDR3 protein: CASSQDWRQPQHF. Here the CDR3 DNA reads TGTGCCAGCAGCCAAGATTGGCGACAGCCCCAGCATTTT.

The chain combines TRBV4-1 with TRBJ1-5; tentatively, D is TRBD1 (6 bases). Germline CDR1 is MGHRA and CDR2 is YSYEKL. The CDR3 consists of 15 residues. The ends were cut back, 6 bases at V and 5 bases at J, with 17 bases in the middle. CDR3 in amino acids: CASRYRTGRDQPQHF. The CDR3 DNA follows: TGCGCCAGCAGGTACCGTACAGGGAGGGATCAGCCCCAGCATTTT.

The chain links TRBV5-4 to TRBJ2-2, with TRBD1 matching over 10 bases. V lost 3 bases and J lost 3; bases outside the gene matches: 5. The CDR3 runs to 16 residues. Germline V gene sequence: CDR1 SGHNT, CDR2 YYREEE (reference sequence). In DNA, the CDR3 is TGTGCCAGCAGCTCCGGACAGGGGGTTGACACCGGGGAGCTGTTTTTT. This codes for CASSSGQGVDTGELFF. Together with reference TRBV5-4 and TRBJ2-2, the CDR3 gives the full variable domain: ETGVTQSPTHLIKTRGQQVTLRCSSQSGHNTVSWYQQALGQGPQFIFQYYREEENGRGNFPPRFSGLQFPNYSSELNVNALELDDSALYLCASSSGQGVDTGELFFGEGSRLTVL.

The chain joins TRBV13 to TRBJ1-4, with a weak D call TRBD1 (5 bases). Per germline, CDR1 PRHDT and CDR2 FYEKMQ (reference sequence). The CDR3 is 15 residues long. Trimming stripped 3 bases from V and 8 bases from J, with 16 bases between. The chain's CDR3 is CASSLRGRRGEKLFF. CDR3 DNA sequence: TGTGCCAGCAGCTTGCGGGGTCGTCGGGGCGAAAAACTGTTTTTT.

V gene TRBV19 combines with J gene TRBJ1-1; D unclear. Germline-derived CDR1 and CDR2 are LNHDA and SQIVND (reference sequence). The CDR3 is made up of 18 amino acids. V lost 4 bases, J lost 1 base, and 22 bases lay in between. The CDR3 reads CASSTGGVGSIRNTEAFF. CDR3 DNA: TGTGCCAGTAGTACCGGAGGTGTTGGCAGCATCAGGAACACTGAAGCTTTCTTT. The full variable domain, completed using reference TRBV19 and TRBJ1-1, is DGGITQSPKYLFRKEGQNVTLSCEQNLNHDAMYWYRQDPGQGLRLIYYSQIVNDFQKGDIAEGYSVSREKKESFPLTVTSAQKNPTAFYLCASSTGGVGSIRNTEAFFGQGTRLTVV.

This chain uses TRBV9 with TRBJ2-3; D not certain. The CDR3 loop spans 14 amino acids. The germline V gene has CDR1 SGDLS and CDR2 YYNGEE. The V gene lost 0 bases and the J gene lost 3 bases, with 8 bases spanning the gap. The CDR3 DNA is TGTGCCAGCAGCGTAGTTTCCGCAACAGATACGCAGTATTTT. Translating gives CASSVVSATDTQYF.

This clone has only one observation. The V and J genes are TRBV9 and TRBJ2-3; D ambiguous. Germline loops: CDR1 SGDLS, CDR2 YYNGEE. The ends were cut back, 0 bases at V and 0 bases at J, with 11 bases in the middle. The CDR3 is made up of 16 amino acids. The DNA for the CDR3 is TGTGCCAGCAGCGTAGATTGGGCACCTAGCACAGATACGCAGTATTTT. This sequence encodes CASSVDWAPSTDTQYF.

The DNA of the CDR3 is TGTGCCAGCAGCCGCCCGGGGGGGGAGAACACTGAAGCTTTCTTT. Translation gives CASSRPGGENTEAFF. The chain joins TRBV7-9 to TRBJ1-1, with D maybe TRBD1 (5 bases). This CDR3 is 15 amino acids long. The germline gives CDR1 SEHNR, CDR2 FQNEAQ (reference sequence). Trimming removed 5 bases from V and 1 base from J, with 14 bases in between.

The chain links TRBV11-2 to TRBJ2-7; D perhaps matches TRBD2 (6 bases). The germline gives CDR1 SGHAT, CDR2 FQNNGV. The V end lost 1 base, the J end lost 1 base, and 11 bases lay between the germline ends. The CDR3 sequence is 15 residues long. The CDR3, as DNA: TGTGCCAGCAGCTTAGTCCCCGGGGGATCCTACGAGCAGTACTTC. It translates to CASSLVPGGSYEQYF.

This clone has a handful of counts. The CDR3 is CASLGSHQHF. The CDR3 region has the DNA TGTGCCAGTTTAGGATCGCACCAGCATTTT. The J gene is TRBJ1-5, the V gene TRBV19, with unresolved D. V was cut by 8 bases and J by 12 bases, with 11 bases left in between. CDR1 is LNHDA, CDR2 SQIVND, per germline (reference sequence). This CDR3 comprises 10 residues.

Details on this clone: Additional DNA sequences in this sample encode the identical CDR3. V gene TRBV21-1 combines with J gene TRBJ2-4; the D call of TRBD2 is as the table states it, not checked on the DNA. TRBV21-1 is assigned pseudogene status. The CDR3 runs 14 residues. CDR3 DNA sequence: TGTGCCAGGAGCCTTAGACTGGGTCGAGGCATTCAGTACTTC. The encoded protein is CARSLRLGRGIQYF.

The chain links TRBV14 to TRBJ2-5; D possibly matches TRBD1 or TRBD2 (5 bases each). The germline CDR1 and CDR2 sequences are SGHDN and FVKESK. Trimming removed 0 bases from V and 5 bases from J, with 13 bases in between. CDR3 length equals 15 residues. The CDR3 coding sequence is TGTGCCAGCAGCCAAGATATGGGAGCAGGGGAGACCCAGTACTTC. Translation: CASSQDMGAGETQYF.

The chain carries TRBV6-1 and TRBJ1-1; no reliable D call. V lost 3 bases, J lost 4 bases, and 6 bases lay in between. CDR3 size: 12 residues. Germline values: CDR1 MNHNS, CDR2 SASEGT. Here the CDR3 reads CASSDGSTEAFF. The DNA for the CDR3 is TGTGCCAGCAGTGATGGCTCCACTGAAGCTTTCTTT.

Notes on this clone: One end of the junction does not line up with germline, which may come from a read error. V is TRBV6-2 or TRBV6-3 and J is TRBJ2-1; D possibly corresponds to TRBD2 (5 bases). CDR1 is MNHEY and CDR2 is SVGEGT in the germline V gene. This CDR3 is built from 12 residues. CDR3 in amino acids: CASSYQLDSHLF. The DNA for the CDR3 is TGTGCCAGCAGTTACCAACTAGACTCCCATCTCTTC.

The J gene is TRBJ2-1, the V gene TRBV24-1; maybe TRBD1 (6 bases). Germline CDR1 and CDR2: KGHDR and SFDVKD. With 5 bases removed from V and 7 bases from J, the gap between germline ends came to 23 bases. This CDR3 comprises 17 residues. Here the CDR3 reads CATSGPPGRGVGNEQFF. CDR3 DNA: TGTGCCACCAGTGGCCCCCCCGGCAGGGGTGTCGGGAATGAGCAGTTCTTC.

This chain's CDR3 is CASRLRQGARNEQYF. Here the CDR3 DNA reads TGCGCCAGCAGATTGAGACAGGGGGCGCGGAACGAGCAGTACTTC. The chain links TRBV5-1 to TRBJ2-7; 10 bases fit TRBD1. Losses at the gene ends were 5 bases for V and 5 bases for J; bases not matched to a gene: 10. Germline CDR1 and CDR2: SGHRS and YFSETQ. There are 15 residues in the CDR3.

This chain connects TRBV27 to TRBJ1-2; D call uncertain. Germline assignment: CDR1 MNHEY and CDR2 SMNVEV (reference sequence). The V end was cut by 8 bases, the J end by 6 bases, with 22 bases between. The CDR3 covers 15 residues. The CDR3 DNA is TGTGCCAGCGGAAGCCCCGGTGTGTGGTATGATGGCTACACCTTC. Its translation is CASGSPGVWYDGYTF.

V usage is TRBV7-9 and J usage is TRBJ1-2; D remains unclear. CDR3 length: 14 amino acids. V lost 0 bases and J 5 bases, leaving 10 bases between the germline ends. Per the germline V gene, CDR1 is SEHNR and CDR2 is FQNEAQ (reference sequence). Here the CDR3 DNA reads TGTGCCAGCAGCTTAGCGGACGCCCGATATGGCTACACCTTC. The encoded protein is CASSLADARYGYTF.

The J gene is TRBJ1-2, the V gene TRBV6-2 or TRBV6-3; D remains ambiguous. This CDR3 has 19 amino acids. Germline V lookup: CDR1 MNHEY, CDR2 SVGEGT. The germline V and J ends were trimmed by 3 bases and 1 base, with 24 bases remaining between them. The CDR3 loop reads CASSYQSWRYSGLNYGYTF. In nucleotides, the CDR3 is TGTGCCAGCAGTTATCAGTCTTGGCGATACTCCGGCCTTAACTATGGCTACACCTTC.

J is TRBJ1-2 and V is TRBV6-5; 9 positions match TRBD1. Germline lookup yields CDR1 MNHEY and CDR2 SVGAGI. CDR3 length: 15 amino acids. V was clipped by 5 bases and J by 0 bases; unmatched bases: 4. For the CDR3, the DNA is TGTGCCAGCAGTAGCCGGGACAGGGCTAACTATGGCTACACCTTC. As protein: CASSSRDRANYGYTF.